The next 21 T cell receptor beta chains were all read from a single sample in a study of T-cell memory formation after mild COVID-19. TCRdb ran MiXCR on the 5' RACE reads and lists one entry per CDR3 protein. This sample has a few hundred thousand distinct CDR3 sequences, with around 28% found just once. Sequenced: PBMCs or a T cell subset sorted from them (not recorded which). The receptors here all came from an adult woman who had mild COVID-19 (a few samples of this study predate the infection). Cell type and time point are not known.

V is TRBV7-9 and J is TRBJ2-1; 7 positions agree with TRBD1. There are 16 residues in the CDR3. The trim removed 6 bases at V and 1 base at J, leaving 9 bases unmatched. Germline values: CDR1 SEHNR, CDR2 FQNEAQ (reference sequence). CDR3 loop: CASSLQGQLSYNEQFF. The DNA for the CDR3 is TGTGCCAGCAGTCTCCAGGGACAGTTGTCCTACAATGAGCAGTTCTTC. The whole variable domain, filled in from reference TRBV7-9 and TRBJ2-1, reads DTGVSQNPRHKITKRGQNVTFRCDPISEHNRLYWYRQTLGQGPEFLTYFQNEAQLEKSRLLSDRFSAERPKGSFSTLEIQRTEQGDSAMYLCASSLQGQLSYNEQFFGPGTRLTVL.

The J gene is TRBJ1-3, the V gene TRBV5-6; possible D gene TRBD1, 5 bases. V was clipped by 4 bases and J by 0 bases, with 14 bases between them. This CDR3 contains 16 residues. Germline V gene lookup returns CDR1 SGHDT and CDR2 YYEEEE. CDR3 in amino acids: CASSVTGPTSGNTIYF. CDR3 in DNA: TGTGCCAGCAGCGTTACGGGACCGACCTCTGGAAACACCATATATTTT.

The J gene is TRBJ2-7, the V gene TRBV2; TRBD1 agrees at 8 bases. The CDR3 spans 15 residues. The germline V gene encodes CDR1 SNHLY and CDR2 FYNNEI. V lost 6 bases and J lost 6; bases outside the gene matches: 13. CDR3 sequence: CASRSRDRPFGEQYF. CDR3 sequence (DNA): TGTGCCAGCAGGTCCCGGGACAGGCCCTTCGGCGAGCAGTACTTC.

The V gene is TRBV5-1, the J gene TRBJ2-5; 16 nucleotides line up with TRBD2. The germline V gene encodes CDR1 SGHRS and CDR2 YFSETQ. The ends lost 4 bases at V and 2 bases at J; junction bases unmatched: 5. The CDR3 sequence is 17 residues long. The CDR3 nucleotides read TGCGCCAGCAGCGAAGGGACTAGCGGGGGGGCTCAAGAGACCCAGTACTTC. This codes for CASSEGTSGGAQETQYF.

This sequence joins TRBV6-2 or TRBV6-3 and TRBJ1-2; TRBD1 aligns across 7 bases. CDR3 length: 15 residues. Germline-derived CDR1 and CDR2 are MNHEY and SVGEGT. With 4 bases clipped from V and 9 bases from J, the junction kept 14 bases outside the gene matches. The DNA for the CDR3 is TGTGCCAGCAGTTTTCCGGGACAGCCGACTTCAAGCTACACCTTC. Residues: CASSFPGQPTSSYTF.

The J gene is TRBJ2-1, the V gene TRBV12-3 or TRBV12-4; a possible D gene is TRBD1 (5 bases). V lost 2 bases and J lost 3, with 8 bases in between. The CDR3 runs to 14 residues. CDR3: CASSLRQNYNEQFF. As DNA, the CDR3 is TGTGCCAGCAGTTTAAGACAGAACTACAATGAGCAGTTCTTC.

In this sample, this clonotype turned up a few times. This sequence joins TRBV4-2 and TRBJ1-2; D remains unclear. Trimming took 0 bases from V and 6 from J, leaving 14 bases between them. Germline assignment: CDR1 LGHNA and CDR2 YNFKEQ. The CDR3 length is 15 residues. The DNA for the CDR3 is TGTGCCAGCAGCCAAGATCGACGGGCTACGGATGGCTACACCTTC. Translating gives CASSQDRRATDGYTF.

V is TRBV4-1 and J is TRBJ2-7; D not certain. Trimming removed 2 bases at V and 5 bases at J, with 10 bases between. The CDR3 runs 13 residues. The V gene's germline CDR1 is MGHRA and CDR2 YSYEKL. This CDR3 is CASSQSRWNEQYF. The CDR3 coding sequence is TGCGCCAGCAGCCAAAGCCGTTGGAACGAGCAGTACTTC.

This clonotype appeared once. The V and J genes are TRBV5-6 and TRBJ2-7, with D unclear. The CDR3 runs 13 residues. The V gene's germline CDR1 is SGHDT and CDR2 YYEEEE. V shed 4 bases and J shed 2 bases, with 10 bases lying between them. In DNA, the CDR3 is TGTGCCAGCAGCCTGCACCAAGCCTACGAGCAGTACTTC. Translation gives CASSLHQAYEQYF.

The V gene is TRBV2, the J gene TRBJ2-7, with a possible D match to TRBD1 (5 bases). The CDR3 spans 14 residues. Trimming left V 8 bases short and J 6 bases short, with 20 bases between. Germline values: CDR1 SNHLY, CDR2 FYNNEI. DNA for the CDR3: TGTGCCAGCGGGGAAGGGGCACATAGATCCGAGCAGTACTTC. Translating it yields CASGEGAHRSEQYF.

The table lists this clonotype with a few counts. This chain links TRBV29-1 with TRBJ2-3; D gene ambiguous. This CDR3 is 13 amino acids long. V was shortened by 6 bases and J by 3 bases, with 13 bases between the two germline ends. Germline V gene data show CDR1 as SQVTM and CDR2 as ANQGSEA. CDR3 region: CSVDVSATDTQYF. CDR3 coding DNA: TGCAGCGTAGACGTTAGTGCGACAGATACGCAGTATTTT.

This clonotype was counted between two and nine times. This rearrangement joins TRBV5-4 to TRBJ2-4, with D perhaps matching TRBD2 (5 bases). Trimming cost V 4 bases and J 7 bases, with 12 bases left between them. The CDR3 has 13 residues. Germline CDR1 is SGHNT and CDR2 is YYREEE (reference sequence). The CDR3 nucleotides are TGTGCCAGCAGCGTGGGAGATAATAACATTCAGTACTTC. Translation: CASSVGDNNIQYF.

The CDR3 sequence: CASSSGQNLETQYF. The CDR3, as DNA: TGCGCCAGCAGCTCGGGACAGAATTTAGAGACCCAGTACTTC. This chain links TRBV5-1 with TRBJ2-5, with 7 positions matching TRBD1. This CDR3 region has 14 residues. J gave up 4 bases and V 3 bases, and 6 bases lay outside the gene matches. Germline CDR1 is SGHRS and CDR2 is YFSETQ.

The chain joins TRBV2 to TRBJ2-1, with TRBD2 identical over 12 bases. Germline CDR1 and CDR2: SNHLY and FYNNEI. The CDR3 is 16 amino acids. V lost 4 bases to trimming and J lost 8 bases; unmatched junction nucleotides: 9. Here the CDR3 reads CASSGPTSGSFDEQFF. The CDR3 DNA is TGTGCCAGCAGTGGCCCGACTAGCGGGAGCTTCGATGAGCAGTTCTTC.

The chain couples TRBV29-1 to TRBJ2-1; 9 bases match TRBD1. Germline CDR1 and CDR2: SQVTM and ANQGSEA. CDR3 length: 15 amino acids. V dropped 1 base and J dropped 2; count of bases not matched to a gene: 3. In DNA, the CDR3 is TGCAGCGTTGAAGTCCGGGACAGGGCCTACAATGAGCAGTTCTTC. Translation gives CSVEVRDRAYNEQFF.

This clonotype was picked up one time. This rearrangement joins TRBV7-3 to TRBJ1-1; TRBD1 is a possible D gene (6 bases). The V end was cut by 6 bases, the J end by 1 base, with 15 bases between. The CDR3 extends over 15 amino acids. Germline V lookup: CDR1 SGHTA, CDR2 FQGTGA. CDR3 sequence reads: CASRPTGTRNTEAFF. In DNA form, the CDR3 reads TGTGCCAGCAGACCCACCGGGACAAGGAACACTGAAGCTTTCTTT.

The chain has TRBV12-3 or TRBV12-4 and TRBJ2-2; no firm D call. This CDR3 region has 14 residues. Trimming removed 4 bases from V and 1 base from J, with 7 bases in between. This CDR3 is CASSWAGNTGELFF. In nucleotides, the CDR3 is TGTGCCAGCAGTTGGGCCGGGAACACCGGGGAGCTGTTTTTT.

V is TRBV11-2 and J is TRBJ2-3, with a tentative D call TRBD1 (6 bases). CDR3 size: 17 residues. Germline V gene data show CDR1 as SGHAT and CDR2 as FQNNGV. Trimming took 5 bases from V and 6 from J, leaving 24 bases between them. CDR3 in DNA: TGTGCCAGCAGCCCAGACGCTTGGGGGCCCAAGGAGGATACGCAGTATTTT. This encodes CASSPDAWGPKEDTQYF.

The V gene is TRBV7-9, the J gene TRBJ2-7, with D possibly called TRBD1 or TRBD2 (6 bases each). Germline lookup yields CDR1 SEHNR and CDR2 FQNEAQ (reference sequence). The CDR3 sequence is 14 residues long. V was clipped by 5 bases and J by 0 bases, with 11 bases between them. CDR3 protein: CASSKRGASYEQYF. The CDR3 coding sequence is TGTGCCAGCAGCAAGAGGGGGGCCTCCTACGAGCAGTACTTC. The variable domain in full, with the rest retrieved from reference TRBV7-9 and TRBJ2-7, is DTGVSQNPRHKITKRGQNVTFRCDPISEHNRLYWYRQTLGQGPEFLTYFQNEAQLEKSRLLSDRFSAERPKGSFSTLEIQRTEQGDSAMYLCASSKRGASYEQYFGPGTRLTVT.

This clonotype was seen a handful of times. This chain links TRBV7-8 with TRBJ1-1; 7 bases fit TRBD1. Germline CDR1 SGHVS, CDR2 FQNEAQ. V was clipped by 2 bases and J by 7 bases; unmatched bases: 10. The length of the CDR3 is 15 residues. CDR3 nucleotides: TGTGCCAGCAGCTTATCCCCCCGGACAGGAGGTGAAGCTTTCTTT. Protein sequence: CASSLSPRTGGEAFF.

This clonotype has only a few counts. A junction end diverges from the germline sequence, so it may reflect a read error. The rearrangement links TRBV20-1 to TRBJ1-5; D gene unclear. The CDR3 has 15 residues. Germline CDR1 is DFQATT and CDR2 is SNEGSKA (reference sequence). In DNA, the CDR3 is TGCAGTGCCAGAGAGGGAGTGAGGGGCAATCAGCCCCAGCATTTT. Amino acids: CSAREGVRGNQPQHF.